A selection of T cell receptor beta chains follows, all from one sample in a study of T cell changes during pregnancy in multiple sclerosis. Here immunoSEQ multiplex PCR was the method, and the copy in TCRdb shows in-frame clones only, minus some. The sample shows some 68,000 clones, roughly nine tenths of them seen only once. The sample was peripheral blood, taken in the second trimester of pregnancy. The receptors derive from a female donor in good health, enrolled as a control in a pregnancy study. Both conserved end residues are part of each CDR3. A D gene is named only where the DNA matches it firmly. Expanded clones get a size class; other rows say once, few or many, or leave the size out.

v_gene: TRBV14; j_gene: TRBJ1-2; abundance: few; d_gene: .; CDR3nt: TGTGCCAGCAGCCAAGCAGACTCCTATGGCTACACCTTC; CDR3aa: CASSQADSYGYTF
v_gene: TRBV27; j_gene: TRBJ1-5; abundance: .; d_gene: .; CDR3nt: TGTGCCAGCAGCCAGGGGAGCAATCAGCCCCAGCATTTT; CDR3aa: CASSQGSNQPQHF
v_gene: TRBV7-2; j_gene: TRBJ2-2; abundance: once; d_gene: TRBD1; CDR3nt: TGTGCCAGCAGCTTAGCGAAAGGTGGAGACAGGGGTGGTCTCGCCTACACCGGGGAGCTGTTTTTT; CDR3aa: CASSLAKGGDRGGLAYTGELFF
v_gene: TRBV7-9; j_gene: TRBJ2-1; abundance: .; d_gene: TRBD1; CDR3nt: TGTGCCAGCAGCTTAACAGGACAGGGTAACAATGAGCAGTTCTTC; CDR3aa: CASSLTGQGNNEQFF
v_gene: TRBV9; j_gene: TRBJ1-2; abundance: once; d_gene: .; CDR3nt: TGTGCCAGCAGCCCGATGGCAGAGAGAGGATATGGCTACACCTTC; CDR3aa: CASSPMAERGYGYTF
v_gene: TRBV28; j_gene: TRBJ2-3; abundance: .; d_gene: .; CDR3nt: TGTGCCAGCAGTTTACAAGATACGCAGTATTTT; CDR3aa: CASSLQDTQYF
v_gene: TRBV6-6; j_gene: TRBJ1-2; abundance: .; d_gene: .; CDR3nt: TGTGCCAGCAGTTACGTGGGGGCGCATGGCTACACCTTC; CDR3aa: CASSYVGAHGYTF
v_gene: TRBV7-2; j_gene: TRBJ1-6; abundance: .; d_gene: TRBD1; CDR3nt: TGTGCCAGCAGCCAACAGACAGGGCAGAATTCACCCCTCCACTTT; CDR3aa: CASSQQTGQNSPLHF
v_gene: TRBV6-1; j_gene: TRBJ2-3; abundance: .; d_gene: TRBD1; CDR3nt: TGTGCCAGCAGTGGGGGGGACAGGGCCCTTTCTAGCACAGATACGCAGTATTTT; CDR3aa: CASSGGDRALSSTDTQYF
v_gene: TRBV18; j_gene: TRBJ1-1; abundance: .; d_gene: .; CDR3nt: TGTGCCAGCTCACCAGCACAGGACGGCACTGAAGCTTTCTTT; CDR3aa: CASSPAQDGTEAFF
v_gene: TRBV4-1; j_gene: TRBJ1-6; abundance: .; d_gene: TRBD1; CDR3nt: TGCGCCAGCAGCCGCTCTGGACAGGGCGCCTATAATTCACCCCTCCACTTT; CDR3aa: CASSRSGQGAYNSPLHF
v_gene: TRBV5-1; j_gene: TRBJ2-2; abundance: .; d_gene: .; CDR3nt: TGCGCCAGCAGCCCTCAGGCGAACACCGGGGAGCTGTTTTTT; CDR3aa: CASSPQANTGELFF
v_gene: TRBV7-3; j_gene: TRBJ2-1; abundance: .; d_gene: .; CDR3nt: TGTGCCAGCAGCCTCGGCGGCGGGAAATACAATGAGCAGTTCTTC; CDR3aa: CASSLGGGKYNEQFF
v_gene: TRBV28; j_gene: TRBJ1-2; abundance: .; d_gene: .; CDR3nt: TGTGCCAGCAGTTTTCGGGGGTTCTATGGCTACACCTTC; CDR3aa: CASSFRGFYGYTF
v_gene: TRBV7-9; j_gene: TRBJ1-6; abundance: .; d_gene: .; CDR3nt: TGTGCCAGCACTCCTGGAGGATCACCCCTCCACTTT; CDR3aa: CASTPGGSPLHF
v_gene: TRBV27; j_gene: TRBJ1-2; abundance: .; d_gene: .; CDR3nt: TGTGCCAGCAGTCCCCGGGGCTATGGCTACACCTTC; CDR3aa: CASSPRGYGYTF
v_gene: TRBV7-9; j_gene: TRBJ1-1; abundance: .; d_gene: TRBD1; CDR3nt: TGTGCCAGCAGCAGAGGGACAGGGTGGAACACTGAAGCTTTCTTT; CDR3aa: CASSRGTGWNTEAFF
v_gene: TRBV28; j_gene: TRBJ2-2; abundance: .; d_gene: TRBD2; CDR3nt: TGTGCCAGCAGCCCTTATCGGGGGGGCCGGGAGCTGTTTTTT; CDR3aa: CASSPYRGGRELFF
v_gene: TRBV5-4; j_gene: TRBJ2-5; abundance: .; d_gene: TRBD2; CDR3nt: TGTGCCAGCAGCCCGAGACTAGCGGGGAAACAAGAGACCCAGTACTTC; CDR3aa: CASSPRLAGKQETQYF